This T cell receptor beta chain is drawn from a study of T cells in Graves' hyperthyroidism and ophthalmopathy. V gave up 3 bases and J gave up 7 bases, with 11 bases separating them. The CDR3 spans 13 residues. Per germline, CDR1 MNHEY and CDR2 SMNVEV (reference sequence). TCR beta CDR3 sequences were amplified from RNA transcripts. First-round RT-PCR of the TCR CDR3 relied on the HTBI primer set. Each CDR3 protein is one row after TCRdb ran MiXCR on the multiplex PCR reads. Here the sample spans fewer than 500,000 distinct CDR3 sequences, approximately 15% being singletons. For the diagnoses, clinical symptoms, serum thyroxine and TRAb, thyroid ultrasound and orbital computed tomography were used. This clonotype was observed at least ten times.

Sequenced sample: blood. This chain joins TRBV27 and TRBJ2-3; D is undetermined. This clonotype was obtained from a young man with Graves' hyperthyroidism that later progressed to Graves' ophthalmopathy. The CDR3 DNA sequence: TGTGCCAGCAGTTTCATCAGAGGAAATACGCAGTATTTT. It is translated as CASSFIRGNTQYF.